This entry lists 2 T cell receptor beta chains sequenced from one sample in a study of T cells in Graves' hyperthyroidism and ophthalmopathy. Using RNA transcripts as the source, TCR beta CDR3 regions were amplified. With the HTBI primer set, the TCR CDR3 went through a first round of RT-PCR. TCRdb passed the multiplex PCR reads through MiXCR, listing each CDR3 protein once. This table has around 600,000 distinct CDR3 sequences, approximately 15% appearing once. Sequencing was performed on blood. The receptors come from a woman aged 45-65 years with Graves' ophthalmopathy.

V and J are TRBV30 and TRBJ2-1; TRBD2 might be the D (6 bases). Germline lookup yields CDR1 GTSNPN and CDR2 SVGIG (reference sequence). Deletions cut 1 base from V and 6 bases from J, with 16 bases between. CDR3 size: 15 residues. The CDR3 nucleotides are TGTGCCTGGAGTGGGGCGGCGGGGCTACTCAATGAGCAGTTCTTC. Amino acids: CAWSGAAGLLNEQFF.

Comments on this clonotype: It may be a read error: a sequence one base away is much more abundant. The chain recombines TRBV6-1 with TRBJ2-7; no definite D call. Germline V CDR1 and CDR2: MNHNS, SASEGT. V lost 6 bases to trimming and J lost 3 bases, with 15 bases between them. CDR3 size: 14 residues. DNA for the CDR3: TGTGCCAGCAGATCCACTCCTGATGTCTACGAGCAGTACTTC. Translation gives CASRSTPDVYEQYF.